This passage covers 29 T cell receptor beta chains from one sample sequenced in a study of T cells in Graves' hyperthyroidism and ophthalmopathy. RNA transcripts gave rise to amplified TCR beta CDR3 regions. Carried out on the TCR CDR3, a first-round RT-PCR used the HTBI primer set. TCRdb redid the calling of the multiplex PCR reads with MiXCR, one entry per CDR3 protein. The table has about 480,000 distinct CDR3 sequences, 22% seen once. Sequences were obtained from blood. These receptor sequences come from a woman in her sixties or seventies with Graves' ophthalmopathy.

The chain is built from TRBV30 and TRBJ1-1, with unresolved D. CDR1 and CDR2 (germline): GTSNPN, SVGIG (reference sequence). The CDR3 length is 14 residues. V shed 1 base and J shed 2 bases, with 11 bases lying between them. The CDR3: CAWSGKGPNTEAFF. CDR3 in DNA: TGTGCCTGGAGTGGGAAAGGACCTAACACTGAAGCTTTCTTT.

This clonotype was seen more than once but under ten times. This chain connects TRBV30 to TRBJ1-1; D may be TRBD1 (5 bases). Germline CDR1 GTSNPN, CDR2 SVGIG (reference sequence). The CDR3 is 15 residues long. The ends were cut back, 0 bases at V and 9 bases at J, with 20 bases in the middle. The CDR3 loop is CAWSVLDGAGGKAFF. CDR3 bases: TGTGCCTGGAGTGTCTTAGACGGGGCCGGCGGGAAAGCTTTCTTT.

This chain uses TRBV5-1 with TRBJ2-6, with 7 bases lining up with TRBD1. The ends lost 4 bases at V and 0 bases at J; junction bases unmatched: 10. Germline-derived CDR1 and CDR2 are SGHRS and YFSETQ. This CDR3 is built from 18 residues. CDR3: CASSRSGTEISGANVLTF. In nucleotides, the CDR3 is TGCGCCAGCAGCAGATCCGGGACAGAGATCTCTGGGGCCAACGTCCTGACTTTC.

This clonotype has a handful of counts. The rearrangement links TRBV4-1 to TRBJ1-5; TRBD1 aligns across 7 bases. Trimming removed 0 bases from V and 4 bases from J; junction bases left unmatched: 3. The CDR3 loop spans 15 amino acids. Germline-derived CDR1 and CDR2 are MGHRA and YSYEKL. DNA of the CDR3: TGCGCCAGCAGCCAAGATAGACAGGGTAATCAGCCCCAGCATTTT. It translates to CASSQDRQGNQPQHF.

This clonotype came up a few times. This chain connects TRBV7-3 to TRBJ2-2; TRBD1 is a possible D gene (5 bases). Germline V gene data show CDR1 as SGHTA and CDR2 as FQGTGA. Between the trimmed V and J ends, which lost 4 bases and 0 bases, there was a span of 18 bases. The CDR3 consists of 18 residues. The CDR3 nucleotides are TGTGCCAGCAGCTCGCCCCCTCCTACAGGTGCGAACACCGGGGAGCTGTTTTTT. Translating gives CASSSPPPTGANTGELFF. Full variable domain (remainder filled in from reference TRBV7-3 and TRBJ2-2): GAGVSQTPSNKVTEKGKYVELRCDPISGHTALYWYRQSLGQGPEFLIYFQGTGAADDSGLPNDRFFAVRPEGSVSTLKIQRTERGDSAVYLCASSSPPPTGANTGELFFGEGSRLTVL.

This clonotype came up a few times. The V call is TRBV7-2, the J call TRBJ1-6; TRBD1 aligns across 8 bases. CDR3 length: 16 amino acids. Germline V gene lookup returns CDR1 SGHTA and CDR2 FQGNSA. V was clipped by 0 bases and J by 10 bases; unmatched bases: 8. The DNA for the CDR3 is TGTGCCAGCAGCTTAGCAGCGGGACAGGCCCAATCACCCCTCCACTTT. It codes for CASSLAAGQAQSPLHF.

This clonotype turned up a few times. V is TRBV7-2 and J is TRBJ2-2; D is perhaps TRBD1 (6 bases). Germline V gene sequence: CDR1 SGHTA, CDR2 FQGNSA. Deletions cut 2 bases from V and 1 base from J, with 11 bases between. The CDR3 is 16 amino acids. CDR3 protein: CASSLTGTQNTGELFF. The CDR3 coding sequence is TGTGCCAGCAGCTTAACTGGGACACAGAACACCGGGGAGCTGTTTTTT.

The chain has TRBV6-6 and TRBJ1-2, with unresolved D. The length of the CDR3 is 13 residues. Germline CDR1 and CDR2: MNHNY and SVGAGI (reference sequence). V was clipped by 0 bases and J by 6 bases, with 8 bases between them. In DNA, the CDR3 is TGTGCCAGCAGTTACTCGGCCAGAGATGGCTACACCTTC. Protein: CASSYSARDGYTF.

This clonotype came up many times. The rearrangement joins TRBV6-1 to TRBJ2-3; 7 bases are a match to TRBD1. V lost 8 bases to trimming and J lost 1 base; unmatched junction nucleotides: 3. The CDR3 has 13 amino acids. Germline values: CDR1 MNHNS, CDR2 SASEGT. The CDR3 region is CASFDRGTDTQYF. CDR3 DNA: TGTGCCAGCTTTGACAGGGGCACAGATACGCAGTATTTT.

The rearrangement uses TRBV29-1 and TRBJ2-2; D may be TRBD2 (6 bases). The V end lost 3 bases, the J end lost 7 bases, and 9 bases lay between the germline ends. The CDR3 contains 12 residues. In germline, CDR1 is SQVTM, CDR2 ANQGSEA. The CDR3 bases are TGCAGCGTTGAGTACGGGGGCGGGGAGCTGTTTTTT. Its translation: CSVEYGGGELFF.

The chain combines TRBV5-1 with TRBJ2-7; D unclear. The CDR3 is made up of 18 amino acids. CDR1 is SGHRS, CDR2 YFSETQ, per germline. Trimming took off 2 bases at V and 0 bases at J, with 21 bases between the two ends. The CDR3 sequence is CASSLVPAGTLNSYEQYF. In DNA form, the CDR3 reads TGCGCCAGCAGCTTAGTACCGGCCGGCACTCTAAACTCCTACGAGCAGTACTTC.

This clonotype was observed a handful of times. For the CDR3, the DNA is TGTGCCAGCAGCTTAGGGGAAGCTTTCTTT. Its translation is CASSLGEAFF. The chain joins TRBV11-2 to TRBJ1-1; D is ambiguous. Deletions cut 1 base from V and 8 bases from J, with 2 bases between. Germline loops: CDR1 SGHAT, CDR2 FQNNGV. This CDR3 has 10 residues.

This clonotype turned up a few times. V is TRBV18 and J is TRBJ1-1; D gene uncertain. The length of the CDR3 is 10 residues. V shed 6 bases and J shed 12 bases, with 11 bases lying between them. Germline lookup yields CDR1 KGHSH and CDR2 LQKENI. The chain's CDR3 is CASSQEGTFF. CDR3 DNA sequence: TGTGCCAGCTCTCAGGAGGGAACTTTCTTT.

The chain uses TRBV5-1 and TRBJ2-7; D is perhaps TRBD1 (5 bases). The germline V and J ends were trimmed by 5 bases and 2 bases, with 8 bases remaining between them. The CDR3 spans 12 residues. Germline assignment: CDR1 SGHRS and CDR2 YFSETQ. The CDR3 sequence: CASRDTAYEQYF. CDR3 DNA sequence: TGCGCCAGCAGGGACACCGCCTACGAGCAGTACTTC.

The V call is TRBV5-1, the J call TRBJ2-3; D not certain. CDR1 is SGHRS, CDR2 YFSETQ, per germline. V lost 4 bases and J lost 9, with 12 bases in between. The CDR3 runs to 12 residues. The CDR3 is CASSVDHLTQYF. CDR3 in DNA: TGCGCCAGCAGCGTAGACCACCTGACGCAGTATTTT. Looking up the rest from reference TRBV5-1 and TRBJ2-3 gives the full variable domain: KAGVTQTPRYLIKTRGQQVTLSCSPISGHRSVSWYQQTPGQGLQFLFEYFSETQRNKGNFPGRFSGRQFSNSRSEMNVSTLELGDSALYLCASSVDHLTQYFGPGTRLTVL.

This clonotype was found a few times. The chain combines TRBV10-3 with TRBJ1-2; TRBD1 agrees at 7 bases. The V gene end was trimmed by 11 bases and the J gene end by 0 bases; junction bases not matched to a gene: 9. Germline values: CDR1 ENHRY, CDR2 SYGVKD. The CDR3 has 14 residues. The CDR3 spells CAVTGTATNYGYTF. The CDR3 nucleotides read TGTGCCGTAACCGGGACAGCCACTAACTATGGCTACACCTTC.

Many counts were recorded for this clonotype. The rearrangement links TRBV27 to TRBJ2-7; 9 positions match TRBD1. Germline V gene lookup returns CDR1 MNHEY and CDR2 SMNVEV (reference sequence). CDR3 length: 16 residues. The V gene end was trimmed by 6 bases and the J gene end by 1 base; junction bases not matched to a gene: 10. The CDR3, as DNA: TGTGCCAGCAGCCCCTGGGGGGGACAGGGATCCTACGAGCAGTACTTC. Residues: CASSPWGGQGSYEQYF.

This chain joins TRBV19 and TRBJ2-1, with 10 bases lining up with TRBD2. Losses at the gene ends were 7 bases for V and 8 bases for J; bases not matched to a gene: 5. The CDR3 loop spans 13 amino acids. Germline CDR1 LNHDA, CDR2 SQIVND (reference sequence). The chain's CDR3 is CASKPSGSDEQFF. DNA of the CDR3: TGTGCCAGTAAGCCTAGCGGGAGCGATGAGCAGTTCTTC.

This chain joins TRBV6-1 and TRBJ2-2, with TRBD2 matching 13 bases. The V gene end was trimmed by 6 bases and the J gene end by 2 bases; junction bases not matched to a gene: 3. This CDR3 is built from 16 residues. CDR1 and CDR2 (germline): MNHNS, SASEGT. DNA of the CDR3: TGTGCCAGCAGCGGACTAGCGGGAGACAACACCGGGGAGCTGTTTTTT. This sequence encodes CASSGLAGDNTGELFF.

The chain carries TRBV2 and TRBJ1-2; D is perhaps TRBD1 (5 bases). V shed 6 bases and J shed 4 bases, with 21 bases lying between them. This CDR3 contains 16 residues. Germline CDR1 and CDR2: SNHLY and FYNNEI. In DNA, the CDR3 is TGTGCCAGCAGGACCGCCGGAGGGGAAACTATCTATGGCTACACCTTC. Encoded protein: CASRTAGGETIYGYTF. Variable domain in full (rest from reference TRBV2 and TRBJ1-2): EPEVTQTPSHQVTQMGQEVILRCVPISNHLYFYWYRQILGQKVEFLVSFYNNEISEKSEIFDDQFSVERPDGSNFTLKIRSTKLEDSAMYFCASRTAGGETIYGYTFGSGTRLTVV.

The chain has TRBV3-1 and TRBJ2-1; possibly TRBD2 for D (6 bases). V dropped 0 bases and J dropped 6 bases, with 12 bases sitting between them. The germline V gene has CDR1 LGHDT and CDR2 YNNKEL (reference sequence). The CDR3 has 15 amino acids. The CDR3 DNA sequence: TGTGCCAGCAGCCAAGAACAACTAGCTGGCAATGAGCAGTTCTTC. Its protein product is CASSQEQLAGNEQFF.

J is TRBJ1-2 and V is TRBV15; 7 positions agree with TRBD1. Losses at the gene ends were 0 bases for V and 6 bases for J; bases not matched to a gene: 7. Germline CDR1 LNHNV, CDR2 YYDKDF (reference sequence). This CDR3 spans 15 amino acids. CDR3 DNA: TGTGCCACCAGCAGAGATCTTAGAACAGGGGATGGCTACACCTTC. Translated: CATSRDLRTGDGYTF. The full variable domain, in which reference TRBV15 and TRBJ1-2 provide the parts outside the CDR3, is DAMVIQNPRYQVTQFGKPVTLSCSQTLNHNVMYWYQQKSSQAPKLLFHYYDKDFNNEADTPDNFQSRRPNTSFCFLDIRSPGLGDTAMYLCATSRDLRTGDGYTFGSGTRLTVV.

This sequence joins TRBV6-6 and TRBJ1-2; D not resolved. Trimming stripped 2 bases from V and 7 bases from J, with 11 bases between. This CDR3 has 13 amino acids. Germline assignment: CDR1 MNHNY and CDR2 SVGAGI (reference sequence). In DNA form, the CDR3 reads TGTGCCAGCAGTTACGACGGGAGAGGTGGCTACACCTTC. It yields the protein CASSYDGRGGYTF.

This chain links TRBV20-1 with TRBJ1-5, with no clear D. V lost 3 bases and J 1 base, leaving 10 bases between the germline ends. Looked up from germline, CDR1 is DFQATT and CDR2 is SNEGSKA (reference sequence). The CDR3 totals 14 residues. The CDR3 DNA is TGCAGTGCTAGGGGCACCGGGAGCAATCAGCCCCAGCATTTT. This encodes CSARGTGSNQPQHF.

This clonotype was observed a handful of times. The V and J genes are TRBV20-1 and TRBJ2-7; D is possibly TRBD1 or TRBD2 (5 bases each). This CDR3 has 14 residues. Germline values: CDR1 DFQATT, CDR2 SNEGSKA (reference sequence). Trimming stripped 3 bases from V and 7 bases from J, with 19 bases between. CDR3 sequence reads: CSASEETGPWEQYF. The CDR3 bases are TGCAGTGCTAGTGAGGAAACGGGGCCTTGGGAGCAGTACTTC.

On this clonotype: One end of the junction is discordant with germline, which a read error may explain. V usage is TRBV4-1 and J usage is TRBJ1-1; D not certain. The CDR3 runs to 17 residues. CDR1 and CDR2 (germline): MGHRA, YSYEKL. CDR3 in amino acids: CASSPTWSLVRDTEASF. CDR3 nucleotide sequence: TGCGCCAGCAGCCCCACTTGGTCGCTGGTCCGAGACACTGAAGCTTCCTTT.

This chain links TRBV15 with TRBJ1-3; 7 bases fit TRBD1. The V gene's germline CDR1 is LNHNV and CDR2 YYDKDF (reference sequence). The length of the CDR3 is 16 residues. Germline trimming cut 4 bases from V and 4 bases from J; bases unmatched to any gene: 10. This CDR3 is CATSTTDRSAGNTIYF. The CDR3 coding sequence is TGTGCCACCAGCACCACGGACAGGTCGGCAGGAAACACCATATATTTT.

This clonotype was seen more than once but under ten times. V and J are TRBV12-3 or TRBV12-4 and TRBJ1-2, with TRBD1 matching over 7 bases. The CDR3 totals 13 residues. The V gene end was trimmed by 5 bases and the J gene end by 7 bases; junction bases not matched to a gene: 7. CDR3 nucleotide sequence: TGTGCCAGCAGTCAAAGGGGGCGCACTGGCTACACCTTC. This codes for CASSQRGRTGYTF.

The CDR3 DNA sequence: TGTGCCAGCAGTTACGCCCGGGGCAGGGACCCCTACGAGCAGTACTTC. Translated, it gives CASSYARGRDPYEQYF. The chain is built from TRBV6-6 and TRBJ2-7; the D call may be TRBD1 or TRBD2 (5 bases each). CDR1 MNHNY and CDR2 SVGAGI come from the germline V gene (reference sequence). V was shortened by 2 bases and J by 2 bases, with 16 bases between the two germline ends. The CDR3 is made up of 16 amino acids.